This section outlines one TCR beta chain sequence together with its context. Method: immunoSEQ multiplex PCR; TCRdb's copy keeps in-frame clones and lacks some. The table has some 240,000 clones, around three quarters seen once; the top ten hold about 7%. This sample was included in a study of blood T cell repertoires in COVID-19. Study context: T cells, B-cell-depleted T cells, or PBMCs supplied cDNA or gDNA.

The CDR3 runs 19 residues. Germline V gene lookup returns CDR1 LNHDA and CDR2 SQIVND (reference sequence). V shed 7 bases and J 2 bases; nucleotides not matched to a gene: 16. Input material: peripheral blood. This clonotype originated in a woman in her 70s with acute or convalescent COVID-19. J is TRBJ2-1 and V is TRBV19; 11 positions match TRBD2. The CDR3 protein is CASTIRLAGRPRAYNEQFF. The CDR3 DNA reads TGTGCCAGTACCATAAGACTAGCGGGGAGACCAAGGGCCTACAATGAGCAGTTCTTC.